This entry is about one T cell receptor (beta chain). V gave up 2 bases and J gave up 9 bases; unmatched junction bases: 9. The CDR3 has 16 residues. Germline V CDR1 and CDR2: SGHRS, YFSETQ. The data derive from a study of blood T cell repertoires in COVID-19. Using immunoSEQ multiplex PCR, the repertoire was profiled, and TCRdb retains in-frame clones only, with some absent. Here the sample spans 64,000 or so clones, roughly 80% being singletons. This TCR came from a human donor in a cohort sampled during active COVID-19. The source material was peripheral blood. The J gene is TRBJ2-2, the V gene TRBV5-1; 11 nucleotides align to TRBD2. CDR3 sequence reads: CASSLTLAGGPRELFF. The CDR3 DNA sequence: TGCGCCAGCAGCTTAACTTTAGCGGGAGGGCCCAGGGAGCTGTTTTTT.